This TCR beta chain was obtained from a study of blood T cell repertoires in COVID-19. Study summary: T cells, B-cell-depleted T cells, or PBMCs provided the cDNA or gDNA that served as material.

TCRdb's table, derived via immunoSEQ multiplex PCR, lists solely in-frame clones and lacks some. The sample shows about 400,000 clones, 70% to 90% of them seen only once. Points on this clone: Other DNA sequences in this sample translate to the same CDR3.

The TCR sequence derives from an older woman with COVID-19, enrolled during active disease. The specimen was peripheral blood.

The CDR3 bases are TGTGCCAGCAGCGTAGACAGCAACTATGGCTACACCTTC. Protein product: CASSVDSNYGYTF. The rearrangement uses TRBV9 and TRBJ1-2; no definite D call. The germline V gene encodes CDR1 SGDLS and CDR2 YYNGEE. The V end was cut by 0 bases, the J end by 2 bases, with 5 bases between. CDR3 size: 13 residues.